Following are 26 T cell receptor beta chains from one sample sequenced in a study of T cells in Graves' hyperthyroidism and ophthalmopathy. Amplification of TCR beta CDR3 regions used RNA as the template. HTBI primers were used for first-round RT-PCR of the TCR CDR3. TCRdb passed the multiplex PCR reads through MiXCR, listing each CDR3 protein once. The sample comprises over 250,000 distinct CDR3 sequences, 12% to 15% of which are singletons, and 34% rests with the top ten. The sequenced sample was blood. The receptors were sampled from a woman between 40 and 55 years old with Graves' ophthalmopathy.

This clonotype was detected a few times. CDR3 in amino acids: CASSSPVAANEKLFF. The CDR3 nucleotides read TGTGCCAGCAGTTCTCCGGTTGCTGCTAATGAAAAACTGTTTTTT. The V call is TRBV28, the J call TRBJ1-4; D is ambiguous. This CDR3 has 15 amino acids. Germline-derived CDR1 and CDR2 are MDHEN and SYDVKM. V was cut by 4 bases and J by 3 bases, with 12 bases left in between.

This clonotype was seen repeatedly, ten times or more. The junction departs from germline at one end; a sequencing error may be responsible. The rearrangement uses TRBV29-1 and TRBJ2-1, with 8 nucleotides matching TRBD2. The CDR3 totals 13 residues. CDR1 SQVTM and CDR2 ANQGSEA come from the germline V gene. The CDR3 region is CSAESRGADEQFF. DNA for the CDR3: TGCAGCGCTGAATCGCGGGGGGCGGATGAGCAGTTCTTC.

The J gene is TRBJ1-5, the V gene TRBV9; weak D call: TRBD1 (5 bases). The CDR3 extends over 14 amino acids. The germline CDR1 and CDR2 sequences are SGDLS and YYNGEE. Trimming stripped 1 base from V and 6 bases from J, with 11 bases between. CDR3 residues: CASSVNPQGQPQHF. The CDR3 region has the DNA TGTGCCAGCAGCGTAAACCCCCAGGGTCAGCCCCAGCATTTT. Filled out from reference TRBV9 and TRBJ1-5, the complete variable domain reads DSGVTQTPKHLITATGQRVTLRCSPRSGDLSVYWYQQSLDQGLQFLIQYYNGEERAKGNILERFSAQQFPDLHSELNLSSLELGDSALYFCASSVNPQGQPQHFGDGTRLSIL.

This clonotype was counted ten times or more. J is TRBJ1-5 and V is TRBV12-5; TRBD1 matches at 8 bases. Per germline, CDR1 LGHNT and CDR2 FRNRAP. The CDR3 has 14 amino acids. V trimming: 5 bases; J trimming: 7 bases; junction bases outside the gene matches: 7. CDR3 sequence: CASGASGGGQPQHF. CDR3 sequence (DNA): TGTGCTAGTGGTGCCTCAGGGGGCGGACAGCCCCAGCATTTT.

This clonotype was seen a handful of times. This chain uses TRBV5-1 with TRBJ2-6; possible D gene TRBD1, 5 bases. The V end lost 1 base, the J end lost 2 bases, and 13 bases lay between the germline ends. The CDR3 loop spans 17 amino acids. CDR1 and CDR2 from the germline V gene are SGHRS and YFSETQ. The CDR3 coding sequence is TGCGCCAGCAGCTTGTCCCAGGGATTCACTGGGGCCAACGTCCTGACTTTC. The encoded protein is CASSLSQGFTGANVLTF.

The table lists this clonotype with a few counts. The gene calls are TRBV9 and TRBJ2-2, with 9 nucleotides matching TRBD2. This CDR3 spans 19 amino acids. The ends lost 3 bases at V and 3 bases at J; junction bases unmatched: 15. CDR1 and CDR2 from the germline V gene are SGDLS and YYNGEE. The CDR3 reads CASSASPFGGRADTGELFF. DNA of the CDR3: TGTGCCAGCAGCGCCTCCCCTTTTGGCGGGAGGGCTGACACCGGGGAGCTGTTTTTT.

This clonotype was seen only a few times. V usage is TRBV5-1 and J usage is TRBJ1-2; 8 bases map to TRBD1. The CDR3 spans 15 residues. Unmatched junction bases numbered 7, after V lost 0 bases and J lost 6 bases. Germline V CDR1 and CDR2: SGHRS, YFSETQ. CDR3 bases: TGCGCCAGCAGCTTGGAAAGACAGGGGAGGGATGGCTACACCTTC. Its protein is CASSLERQGRDGYTF.

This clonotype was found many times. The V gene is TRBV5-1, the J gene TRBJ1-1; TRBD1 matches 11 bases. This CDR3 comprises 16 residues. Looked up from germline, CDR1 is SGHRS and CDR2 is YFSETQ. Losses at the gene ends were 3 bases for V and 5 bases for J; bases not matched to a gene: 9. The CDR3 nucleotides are TGCGCCAGCAGCTCGAGATCCGGGACAGGGGGAACTGAAGCTTTCTTT. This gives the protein CASSSRSGTGGTEAFF. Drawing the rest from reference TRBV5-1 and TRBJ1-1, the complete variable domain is KAGVTQTPRYLIKTRGQQVTLSCSPISGHRSVSWYQQTPGQGLQFLFEYFSETQRNKGNFPGRFSGRQFSNSRSEMNVSTLELGDSALYLCASSSRSGTGGTEAFFGQGTRLTVV.

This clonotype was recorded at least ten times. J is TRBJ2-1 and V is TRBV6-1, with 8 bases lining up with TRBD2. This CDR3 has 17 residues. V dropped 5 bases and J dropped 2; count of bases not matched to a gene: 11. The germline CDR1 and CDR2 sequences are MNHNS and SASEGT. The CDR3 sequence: CASSKLTGTRTYNEQFF. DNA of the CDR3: TGTGCCAGCAGTAAACTAACCGGGACTAGAACCTACAATGAGCAGTTCTTC.

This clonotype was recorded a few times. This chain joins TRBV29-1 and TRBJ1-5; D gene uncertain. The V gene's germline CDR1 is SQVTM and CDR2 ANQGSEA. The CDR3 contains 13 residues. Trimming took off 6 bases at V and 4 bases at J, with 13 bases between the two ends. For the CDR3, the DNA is TGCAGCGTCGGTGGGGATTTGAATCAGCCCCAGCATTTT. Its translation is CSVGGDLNQPQHF.

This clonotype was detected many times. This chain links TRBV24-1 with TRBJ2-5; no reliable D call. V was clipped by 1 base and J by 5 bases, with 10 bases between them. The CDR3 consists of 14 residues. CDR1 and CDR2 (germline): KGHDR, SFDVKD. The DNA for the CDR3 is TGTGCCACCAGTGATTTTTCGGGTGCGGAGACCCAGTACTTC. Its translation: CATSDFSGAETQYF.

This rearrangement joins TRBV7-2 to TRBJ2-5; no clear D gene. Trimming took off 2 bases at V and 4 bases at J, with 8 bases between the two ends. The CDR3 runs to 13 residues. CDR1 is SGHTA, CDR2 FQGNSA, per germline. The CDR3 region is CASSLTEGETQYF. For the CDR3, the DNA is TGTGCCAGCAGCTTAACAGAAGGAGAGACCCAGTACTTC.

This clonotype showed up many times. The CDR3 DNA reads TGTGCCAGCAATCCCCTCACTAGGCCTAGCACAGATACGCAGTATTTT. Translation: CASNPLTRPSTDTQYF. The J gene is TRBJ2-3, the V gene TRBV6-1; weak D call: TRBD2 (5 bases). CDR1 and CDR2 (germline): MNHNS, SASEGT. The CDR3 is 16 residues long. V was trimmed by 7 bases and J by 0 bases, leaving 17 bases between them.

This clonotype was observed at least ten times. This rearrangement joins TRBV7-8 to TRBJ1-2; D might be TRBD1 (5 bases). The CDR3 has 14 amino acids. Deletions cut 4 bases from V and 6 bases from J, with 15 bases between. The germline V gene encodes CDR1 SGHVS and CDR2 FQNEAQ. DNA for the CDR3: TGTGCCAGCAGCTCCAGCCGAGGGACGAATGGCTACACCTTC. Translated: CASSSSRGTNGYTF. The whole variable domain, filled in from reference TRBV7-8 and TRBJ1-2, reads GAGVSQSPRYKVAKRGQDVALRCDPISGHVSLFWYQQALGQGPEFLTYFQNEAQLDKSGLPSDRFFAERPEGSVSTLKIQRTQQEDSAVYLCASSSSRGTNGYTFGSGTRLTVV.

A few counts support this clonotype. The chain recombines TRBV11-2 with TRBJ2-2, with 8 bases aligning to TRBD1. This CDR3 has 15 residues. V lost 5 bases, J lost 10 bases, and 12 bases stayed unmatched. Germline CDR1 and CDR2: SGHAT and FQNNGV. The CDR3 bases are TGTGCCAGCAGCGACTGGACAGGGAAAATACTGGAGCTGTTTTTT. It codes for CASSDWTGKILELFF.

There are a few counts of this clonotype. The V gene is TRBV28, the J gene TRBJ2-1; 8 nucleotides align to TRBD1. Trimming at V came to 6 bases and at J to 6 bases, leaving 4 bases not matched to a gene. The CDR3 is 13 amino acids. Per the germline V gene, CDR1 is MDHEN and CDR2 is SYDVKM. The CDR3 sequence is CASRPTGANEQFF. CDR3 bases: TGTGCCAGCAGGCCGACAGGGGCCAATGAGCAGTTCTTC.

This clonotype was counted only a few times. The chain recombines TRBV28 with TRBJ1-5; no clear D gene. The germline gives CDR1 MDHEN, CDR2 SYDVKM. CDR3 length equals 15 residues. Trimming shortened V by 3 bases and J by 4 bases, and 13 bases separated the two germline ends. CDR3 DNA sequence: TGTGCCAGCAGTTTGAGGTGGCGGACTAATCAGCCCCAGCATTTT. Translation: CASSLRWRTNQPQHF.

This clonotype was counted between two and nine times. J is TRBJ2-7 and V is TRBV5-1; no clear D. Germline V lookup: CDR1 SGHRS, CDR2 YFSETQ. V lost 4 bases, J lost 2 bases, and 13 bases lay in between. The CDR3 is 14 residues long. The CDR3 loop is CASSRLISAYEQYF. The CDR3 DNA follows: TGCGCCAGCAGCCGTCTGATTTCGGCCTACGAGCAGTACTTC.

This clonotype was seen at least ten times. The CDR3 loop reads CASLRTVLSTDTQYF. The DNA of the CDR3 is TGCGCCAGCCTCCGGACCGTGTTAAGCACAGATACGCAGTATTTT. The chain employs TRBV10-1 and TRBJ2-3; D is unclear. In germline, CDR1 is WNHNN, CDR2 SYGVQD (reference sequence). Trimming stripped 8 bases from V and 0 bases from J, with 15 bases between. This CDR3 spans 15 amino acids.

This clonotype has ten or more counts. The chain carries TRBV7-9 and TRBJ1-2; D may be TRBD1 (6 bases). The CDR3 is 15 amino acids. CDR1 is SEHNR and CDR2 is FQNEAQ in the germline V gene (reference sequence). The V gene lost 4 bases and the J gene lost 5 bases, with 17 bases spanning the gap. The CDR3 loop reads CASSSKDSRLYGYTF. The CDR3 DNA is TGTGCCAGCAGCTCCAAGGACAGTCGCCTTTATGGCTACACCTTC.

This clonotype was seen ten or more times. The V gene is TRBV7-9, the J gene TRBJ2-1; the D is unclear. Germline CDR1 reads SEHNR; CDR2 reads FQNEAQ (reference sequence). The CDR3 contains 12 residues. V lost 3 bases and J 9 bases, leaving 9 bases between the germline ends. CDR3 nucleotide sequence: TGTGCCAGCAGCTTCGGTCCCAGTGAGCAGTTCTTC. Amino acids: CASSFGPSEQFF. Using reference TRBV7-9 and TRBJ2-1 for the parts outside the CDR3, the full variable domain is DTGVSQNPRHKITKRGQNVTFRCDPISEHNRLYWYRQTLGQGPEFLTYFQNEAQLEKSRLLSDRFSAERPKGSFSTLEIQRTEQGDSAMYLCASSFGPSEQFFGPGTRLTVL.

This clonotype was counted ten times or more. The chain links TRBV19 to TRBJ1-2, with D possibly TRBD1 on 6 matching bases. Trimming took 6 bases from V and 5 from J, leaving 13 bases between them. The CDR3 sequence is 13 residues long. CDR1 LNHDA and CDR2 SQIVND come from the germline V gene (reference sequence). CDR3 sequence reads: CASRSDRLYGYTF. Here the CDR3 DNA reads TGTGCCAGTAGATCAGACAGGCTGTATGGCTACACCTTC.

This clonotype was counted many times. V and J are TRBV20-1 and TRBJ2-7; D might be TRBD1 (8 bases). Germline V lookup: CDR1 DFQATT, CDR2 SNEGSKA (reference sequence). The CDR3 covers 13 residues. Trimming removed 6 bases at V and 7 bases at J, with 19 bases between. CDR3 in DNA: TGCAGTGCCCGACAGGGGAGGGCGGGGGAGCAGTACTTC. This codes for CSARQGRAGEQYF.

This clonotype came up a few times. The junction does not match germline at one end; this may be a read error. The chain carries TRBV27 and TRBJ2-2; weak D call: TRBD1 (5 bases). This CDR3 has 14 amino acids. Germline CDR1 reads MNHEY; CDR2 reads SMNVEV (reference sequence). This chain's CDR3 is CACSLSQGAGELFF. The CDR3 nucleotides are TGTGCCTGCAGTTTAAGTCAAGGGGCCGGGGAGCTGTTTTTT.

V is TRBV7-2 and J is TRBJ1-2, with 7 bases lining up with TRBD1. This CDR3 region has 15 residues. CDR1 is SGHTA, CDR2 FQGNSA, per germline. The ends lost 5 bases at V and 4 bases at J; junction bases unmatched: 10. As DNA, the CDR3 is TGTGCCAGCAGCCAAGGAGACAGGGAGGGCTATGGCTACACCTTC. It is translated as CASSQGDREGYGYTF. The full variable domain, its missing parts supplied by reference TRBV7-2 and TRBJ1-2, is GAGVSQSPSNKVTEKGKDVELRCDPISGHTALYWYRQSLGQGLEFLIYFQGNSAPDKSGLPSDRFSAERTGGSVSTLTIQRTQQEDSAVYLCASSQGDREGYGYTFGSGTRLTVV.

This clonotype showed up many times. DNA for the CDR3: TGTGCCATCAGTGAGTCAGCAGGGTATCAGCCCCAGCATTTT. It is translated as CAISESAGYQPQHF. The chain combines TRBV10-3 with TRBJ1-5; the D gene is possibly TRBD1 (5 bases). Trimming left V 0 bases short and J 5 bases short, with 8 bases between. The CDR3 runs to 14 residues. Germline V gives CDR1 ENHRY, CDR2 SYGVKD.